A single TCR beta chain is shown here with its context. This sample was taken from a study of blood T cell repertoires in COVID-19. The wider study: T cells, B-cell-depleted T cells, or PBMCs provided the cDNA or gDNA that served as material.

In the study's own analysis: Amplification with reference gene primers provided the estimates of nucleated cell counts. Clones were sequenced by immunoSEQ multiplex PCR, and TCRdb holds only the in-frame ones, with some missing. V and J calls and clone size are given by that table; D and trimming were obtained from the DNA. The sample lists 160,000 or so clones, nearly 80% seen once, with approximately 15% in the top ten. Sequenced sample: peripheral blood. The TCR sequence derives from a woman aged 80 or older with acute or convalescent COVID-19.

The CDR3 DNA reads TGTGCCAGCAGTCAGGGACAGGGAGGCTACACCTTC. It encodes CASSQGQGGYTF. This sequence joins TRBV6-2 or TRBV6-3 and TRBJ1-2; 9 bases are a match to TRBD1. CDR3 size: 12 residues. Trimming at V came to 5 bases and at J to 8 bases, leaving 3 bases not matched to a gene. CDR1 is MNHEY and CDR2 is SVGEGT in the germline V gene.